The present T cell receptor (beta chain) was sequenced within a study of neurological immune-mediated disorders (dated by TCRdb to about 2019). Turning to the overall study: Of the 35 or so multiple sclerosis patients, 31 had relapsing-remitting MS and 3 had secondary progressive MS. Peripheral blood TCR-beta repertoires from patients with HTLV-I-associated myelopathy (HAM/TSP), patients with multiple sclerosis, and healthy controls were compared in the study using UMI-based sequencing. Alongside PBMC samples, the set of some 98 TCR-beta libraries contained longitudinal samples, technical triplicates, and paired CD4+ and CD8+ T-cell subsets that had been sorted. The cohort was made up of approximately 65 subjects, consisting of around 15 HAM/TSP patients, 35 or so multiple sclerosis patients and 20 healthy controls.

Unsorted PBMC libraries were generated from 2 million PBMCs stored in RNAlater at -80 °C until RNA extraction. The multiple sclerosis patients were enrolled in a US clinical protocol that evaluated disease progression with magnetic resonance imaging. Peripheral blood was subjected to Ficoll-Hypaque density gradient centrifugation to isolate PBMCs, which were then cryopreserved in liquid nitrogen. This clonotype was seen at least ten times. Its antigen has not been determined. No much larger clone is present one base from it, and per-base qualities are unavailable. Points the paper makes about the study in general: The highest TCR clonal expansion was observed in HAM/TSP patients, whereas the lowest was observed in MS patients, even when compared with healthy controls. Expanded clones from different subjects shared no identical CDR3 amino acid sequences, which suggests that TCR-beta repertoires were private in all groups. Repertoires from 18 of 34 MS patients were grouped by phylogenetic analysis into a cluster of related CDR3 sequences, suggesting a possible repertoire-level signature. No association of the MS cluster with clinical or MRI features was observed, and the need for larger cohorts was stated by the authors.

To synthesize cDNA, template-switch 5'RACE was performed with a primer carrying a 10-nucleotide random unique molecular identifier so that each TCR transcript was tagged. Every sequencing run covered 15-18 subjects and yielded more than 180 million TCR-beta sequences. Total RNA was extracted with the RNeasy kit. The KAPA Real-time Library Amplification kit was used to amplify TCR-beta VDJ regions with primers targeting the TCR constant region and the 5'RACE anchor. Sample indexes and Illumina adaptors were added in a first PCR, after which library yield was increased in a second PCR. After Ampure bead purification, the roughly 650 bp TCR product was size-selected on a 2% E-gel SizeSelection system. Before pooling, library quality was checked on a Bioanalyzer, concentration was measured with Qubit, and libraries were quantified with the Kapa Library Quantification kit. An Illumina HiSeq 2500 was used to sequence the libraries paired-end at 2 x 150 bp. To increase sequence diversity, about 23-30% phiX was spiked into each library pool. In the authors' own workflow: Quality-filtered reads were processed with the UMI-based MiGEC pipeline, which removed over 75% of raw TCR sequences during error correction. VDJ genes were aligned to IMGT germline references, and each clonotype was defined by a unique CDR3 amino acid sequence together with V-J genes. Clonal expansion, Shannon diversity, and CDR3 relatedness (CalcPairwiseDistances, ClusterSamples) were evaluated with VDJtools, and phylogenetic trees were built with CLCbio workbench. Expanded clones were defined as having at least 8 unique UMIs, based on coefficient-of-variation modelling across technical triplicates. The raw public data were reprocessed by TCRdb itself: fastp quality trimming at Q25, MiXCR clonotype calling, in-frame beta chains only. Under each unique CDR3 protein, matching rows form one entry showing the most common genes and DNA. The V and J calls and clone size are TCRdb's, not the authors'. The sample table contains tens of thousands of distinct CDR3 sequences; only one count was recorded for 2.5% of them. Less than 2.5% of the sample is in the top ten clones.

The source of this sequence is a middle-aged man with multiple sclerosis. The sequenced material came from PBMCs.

The DNA sequence is as follows: TGCAGTGCTCCTGACAAGAATGGAAACACCATATATTTT. It codes for CSAPDKNGNTIYF. This chain is built from TRBV20-1 and TRBJ1-3, with the D gene not confidently named. Trimming takes 5 bases from V and 3 bases from J, and the germline ends sit 11 bases apart. Taken from cysteine to phenylalanine, the CDR3 has 13 residues. Kept here is only the CDR3 DNA, which spans 39 bases and is read in frame from base 1. The germline V gene (reference sequence) gives CDR1 as DFQATT and CDR2 as SNEGSKA.